Listed below are T cell receptor beta chains from one sample, sequenced in a study of T cell responses to AZD1222 COVID-19 vaccine. Profiling relied on immunoSEQ multiplex PCR, and the TCRdb table lists in-frame clones only, not all of them. Among about 94,000 clones listed, 85% to 90% were seen once. Sequenced here: peripheral blood, sampled 28 days after the second AZD1222 dose. The receptors stem from an adult who received the AZD1222 COVID-19 vaccine. The CDR3 runs from the conserved cysteine through the conserved F or W. The D gene is left open where the match is weak. The listing skips clone size in some rows; elsewhere it reads once, few, many or a size class.

d_call | cdr3_length | j_call | v_call | clone_size | cdr3_aa | cdr3_nt
TRBD2 | 13 | TRBJ2-7 | TRBV19 | NA | CASSITRGYEQYF | TGTGCCAGTAGTATTACGCGGGGGTACGAGCAGTACTTC
NA | 14 | TRBJ2-2 | TRBV6-4 | NA | CASSDSTRVRGAVF | TGTGCCAGCAGTGACTCAACCAGGGTTCGGGGAGCTGTTTTT
TRBD2 | 15 | TRBJ2-3 | TRBV3-1/TRBV3-2 | NA | CASTLAGAGTDTQYF | TGTGCCAGCACCCTAGCGGGAGCAGGTACAGATACGCAGTATTTT
NA | 14 | TRBJ2-7 | TRBV19 | few | CASSMSQGSYEQYF | TGTGCCAGTAGTATGTCGCAGGGGTCCTACGAGCAGTACTTC
NA | 12 | TRBJ1-6 | TRBV19 | NA | CASSHPPDPLHF | TGTGCCAGTAGCCACCCCCCGGATCCCCTCCACTTT
TRBD1 | 17 | TRBJ2-6 | TRBV4-3 | few | CASSQRQGNSGANVLTF | TGCGCCAGCAGCCAGCGACAGGGCAACTCTGGGGCCAACGTCCTGACTTTC
NA | 13 | TRBJ1-5 | TRBV9 | few | CASSVGSNQPQHF | TGTGCCAGCAGCGTAGGGAGCAATCAGCCCCAGCATTTT
NA | 15 | TRBJ1-1 | TRBV19 | once | CASSIDLWQYTEAFF | TGTGCCAGTAGTATAGATCTCTGGCAGTACACTGAAGCTTTCTTT
TRBD2 | 17 | TRBJ2-5 | TRBV28 | NA | CASSPPASGPTGETQYF | TGTGCCAGCAGTCCCCCGGCTAGCGGGCCAACCGGGGAGACCCAGTACTTC
TRBD2 | 17 | TRBJ2-5 | TRBV27 | NA | CASSSGTGLAGVGTQYF | TGTGCCAGCAGCTCTGGCACGGGACTAGCGGGAGTGGGGACCCAGTACTTC
NA | 15 | TRBJ1-1 | TRBV27 | NA | CASSLAGRVNTEAFF | TGTGCCAGCAGTTTAGCGGGCAGGGTGAACACTGAAGCTTTCTTT
TRBD2 | 14 | TRBJ2-3 | TRBV29-1 | NA | CSVESSGRTDTQYF | TGCAGCGTTGAGTCTAGCGGCCGCACAGATACGCAGTATTTT
TRBD2 | 14 | TRBJ2-3 | TRBV5-1 | NA | CASSPEASGYTQYF | TGCGCCAGCAGCCCGGAGGCTAGCGGATATACGCAGTATTTT
NA | 15 | TRBJ2-3 | TRBV6-5 | NA | CASSYSNQPPDTQYF | TGTGCCAGCAGTTACTCGAACCAACCTCCAGATACGCAGTATTTT
NA | 14 | TRBJ1-1 | TRBV3-1/TRBV3-2 | NA | CASSQEISNTEAFF | TGTGCCAGCAGCCAGGAAATTTCCAACACTGAAGCTTTCTTT
NA | 13 | TRBJ1-5 | TRBV7-3 | NA | CASSLYPNQPQHF | TGTGCCAGCAGCTTATACCCCAATCAGCCCCAGCATTTT
NA | 15 | TRBJ2-1 | TRBV6-5 | NA | CASSRGPSLGNEQFF | TGTGCCAGCAGCCGGGGCCCCAGCTTGGGGAATGAGCAGTTCTTC
NA | 14 | TRBJ2-5 | TRBV5-4 | NA | CASSSPGQQETQYF | TGTGCCAGCAGCTCCCCTGGACAGCAAGAGACCCAGTACTTC
TRBD2 | 15 | TRBJ2-1 | TRBV3-1/TRBV3-2 | NA | CASSLGTSPPQQQFF | TGTGCCAGCAGCCTCGGGACTAGCCCCCCACAACAGCAGTTCTTC
NA | 15 | TRBJ1-6 | TRBV5-1 | NA | CASSQTSANNSPLHF | TGCGCCAGCAGCCAGACATCCGCAAATAATTCACCCCTCCACTTT
NA | 20 | TRBJ2-2 | TRBV4-1 | once | CASSPLPRAGLGGNAGELFF | TGCGCCAGCAGCCCTCTCCCCCGGGCCGGCCTAGGGGGGAACGCCGGGGAGCTGTTTTTT
NA | 14 | TRBJ1-5 | TRBV9 | few | CASSVTGGREPQHF | TGTGCCAGCAGCGTAACTGGGGGTAGGGAGCCCCAGCATTTT
NA | 14 | TRBJ1-1 | TRBV2 | NA | CASSEGTGNTEAFF | TGTGCCAGCAGTGAAGGGACGGGGAACACTGAAGCTTTCTTT
NA | 12 | TRBJ2-7 | TRBV6-5 | once | CASSLRSYEQYF | TGTGCCAGCAGTCTGCGCTCCTACGAGCAGTACTTC
NA | 14 | TRBJ2-1 | TRBV7-7 | NA | CASSLQGPNNEQFF | TGTGCTAGCAGCTTGCAGGGCCCCAACAATGAGCAGTTCTTC
TRBD2 | 14 | TRBJ2-1 | TRBV7-2 | NA | CASNPLAGGSEQFF | TGTGCCAGCAACCCCCTTGCGGGGGGATCTGAGCAGTTCTTC
TRBD1 | 15 | TRBJ2-1 | TRBV6-6 | NA | CASSYDPGGWNEQFF | TGTGCCAGCAGTTACGACCCAGGGGGTTGGAATGAGCAGTTCTTC
NA | 12 | TRBJ2-1 | TRBV7-3 | NA | CASSSGTAWEFF | TGTGCCAGCAGCTCAGGGACGGCTTGGGAGTTCTTC
TRBD1 | 16 | TRBJ1-3 | TRBV7-9 | NA | CASTMDRRESGNTIYF | TGTGCCAGCACCATGGACAGGCGTGAATCTGGAAACACCATATATTTT
TRBD1 | 11 | TRBJ1-1 | TRBV29-1 | NA | CSVYGQGTAFF | TGCAGCGTTTATGGACAGGGCACGGCTTTCTTT
NA | 11 | TRBJ1-2 | TRBV3-1/TRBV3-2 | NA | CASSQEYGYTF | TGTGCCAGCAGCCAAGAGTACGGCTACACCTTC